This TCR beta chain derives from a study of STAT3 mutations in large granular lymphocyte leukemia. Overall study context: Approximately 40% of treated T-LGLL patients showed hematologic response to immunosuppression. Overall study findings and caveats: Variable sampling intervals and differing treatment regimens complicated linking therapy response to TCR clonal burden changes. In some patients, a small highly pathogenic clone possibly went undetected. TCR clonotype switching after therapy occurred in about 35% of the 18 patients. In T-cell large granular lymphocyte leukemia, about half of patients showed multiple immunodominant subclonotypes.

Using immunoSEQ multiplex PCR, the repertoire was profiled, and TCRdb retains in-frame clones only, with some absent. The table shows approximately 10,000 clones, with about 78% occurring only once. Note on this clone: What it binds is unknown.

Germline-derived CDR1 and CDR2 are LGHNA and YNFKEQ. The V gene end was trimmed by 1 base and the J gene end by 5 bases; junction bases not matched to a gene: 11. The CDR3 length is 16 residues. The chain recombines TRBV4-2 with TRBJ2-7, with TRBD1 identical over 7 bases. This TCR was sampled from a man aged 55 to 70 with T-cell large granular lymphocyte leukemia. Some clones in this sample may be carry-over from other donors' samples. Sequences were obtained from peripheral blood mononuclear cells. CDR3: CASSQGQGVRSDEQYF. As DNA, the CDR3 is TGTGCCAGCAGCCAAGGGCAGGGGGTTCGGTCGGACGAGCAGTACTTC.